This T cell receptor (beta chain) was recorded in a study of human T cells and chemical hapten exposure. As for the study in general: Each patch test put 0.01% DPC on the upper back, and results were read at 6 days. TCR yields differed between samples (mainly from small differences in pooled library volume).

Germline V lookup: CDR1 MDHEN, CDR2 SYDVKM. The CDR3 extends over 15 amino acids. After removal of 4 bases from V and 3 bases from J, the junction contained 5 bases not matched to a gene. TCRdb reanalysed the RACE reads using MiXCR and keeps one entry per CDR3 protein. The sample contains about 110,000 distinct CDR3 sequences, roughly a tenth of which appear only once. The study, taken as a whole, reports: Donors' alopecia may make their immune response differ from healthy people's. TCRs exceeding a frequency of 1 in 1000 stayed unchanged under DPC sensitization.

Time point denoted: patch test 2, 6 weeks after DPC sensitization. Described treatment: therapeutic diphenylcyclopropenone sensitization with weekly scalp DPC. In this sample, this clonotype turned up many times. The antigen is unknown. The chain joins TRBV28 to TRBJ2-7; 11 positions match TRBD1. The clonotype comes from a woman in her 40s with alopecia areata. Some clones in this sample may be carry-over from other donors' samples. This specimen was whole blood, taken in connection with sensitization to the hapten diphenylcyclopropenone (DPC). The CDR3 DNA is TGTGCCAGCAGTTCCCTGGGACAGGGGGGCTACGAGCAGTACTTC. It specifies CASSSLGQGGYEQYF.